The 21 T cell receptor beta chains given below trace back to one sample, sequenced in a study of T cells in Graves' hyperthyroidism and ophthalmopathy. Amplified regions were TCR beta CDR3 sequences from RNA transcripts. HTBI primers were the set used in a first-round RT-PCR of the TCR CDR3. TCRdb recomputed calls from the multiplex PCR reads with MiXCR, one row per CDR3 protein. There are approximately 640,000 distinct CDR3 sequences in the sample; around 16% occur only once, and less than 4.5% lies in the top ten. Material for sequencing was blood. Source of these receptors: a woman between 25 and 40 years old with Graves' hyperthyroidism.

The gene calls are TRBV7-2 and TRBJ2-5, with D possibly being TRBD1 or TRBD2 (5 bases each). The germline V and J ends were trimmed by 5 bases and 9 bases, with 16 bases remaining between them. Germline CDR1 reads SGHTA; CDR2 reads FQGNSA. This CDR3 contains 13 residues. The CDR3 loop is CASSLGPNEAQYF. The CDR3 region has the DNA TGTGCCAGCAGCCTGGGACCTAACGAGGCCCAGTACTTC.

A note on this clonotype: Possible read error: a much larger clone is one base away. The chain combines TRBV27 with TRBJ2-5; 11 bases agree with TRBD2. The V gene's germline CDR1 is MNHEY and CDR2 SMNVEV (reference sequence). CDR3 length: 16 amino acids. This CDR3 reads CAGRRGTSGFQETQYF. CDR3 nucleotide sequence: TGTGCCGGCAGACGCGGGACTAGCGGATTCCAAGAGACCCAGTACTTC.

The sample holds many counts of this clonotype. This chain uses TRBV28 with TRBJ2-7; 8 bases are a match to TRBD1. From germline, CDR1 is MDHEN and CDR2 SYDVKM. With V trimmed by 5 bases and J by 0 bases, 3 bases remained unmatched. This CDR3 is built from 14 residues. CDR3 loop: CASSTTGGSYEQYF. The DNA of the CDR3 is TGTGCCAGCAGTACAACAGGGGGCTCCTACGAGCAGTACTTC.

The chain recombines TRBV6-2 or TRBV6-3 with TRBJ2-7, with 9 bases lining up with TRBD1. CDR1 is MNHEY and CDR2 is SVGEGT in the germline V gene. V gave up 6 bases and J gave up 6 bases; unmatched junction bases: 3. The CDR3 extends over 12 amino acids. CDR3 DNA: TGTGCCAGCAGAGAGACAGGGGGCGAGCAGTACTTC. Translated, it gives CASRETGGEQYF.

This clonotype was found many times. The chain links TRBV24-1 to TRBJ2-1, with D perhaps TRBD2 (6 bases). CDR1 and CDR2 (germline): KGHDR, SFDVKD. Trimming took off 2 bases at V and 12 bases at J, with 16 bases between the two ends. The CDR3 covers 14 residues. The CDR3 loop is CATSDWGTGKTQFF. CDR3 DNA sequence: TGTGCCACCAGTGATTGGGGGACTGGAAAGACGCAGTTCTTC.

This chain links TRBV29-1 with TRBJ1-4; D is possibly TRBD1 (5 bases). The length of the CDR3 is 13 residues. From germline, CDR1 is SQVTM and CDR2 ANQGSEA. Deletions cut 7 bases from V and 5 bases from J, with 14 bases between. The CDR3 loop reads CSALREGNEKLFF. Here the CDR3 DNA reads TGCAGCGCACTCCGGGAGGGGAATGAAAAACTGTTTTTT.

This clonotype occurred many times. The chain employs TRBV6-5 and TRBJ2-1, with TRBD2 identical over 12 bases. The CDR3 consists of 17 residues. Germline V gene data show CDR1 as MNHEY and CDR2 as SVGAGI. After removal of 2 bases from V and 8 bases from J, the junction contained 10 bases not matched to a gene. In DNA, the CDR3 is TGTGCCAGCAGTTACCCCTCGACTAGCGGGAGCGTCGATGAGCAGTTCTTC. It codes for CASSYPSTSGSVDEQFF.

The gene calls are TRBV7-9 and TRBJ2-3, with 9 bases that match TRBD2. Per germline, CDR1 SEHNR and CDR2 FQNEAQ (reference sequence). This CDR3 comprises 19 residues. V trimming: 1 base; J trimming: 3 bases; junction bases outside the gene matches: 14. The CDR3 loop is CASSLVSVIAGDKTDTQYF. In nucleotides, the CDR3 is TGTGCCAGCAGCTTAGTTTCCGTAATAGCGGGAGATAAGACAGATACGCAGTATTTT.

In the case of this clonotype: This could be a read error, since a much larger clone is one nucleotide away. The J gene is TRBJ2-5, the V gene TRBV7-2; maybe TRBD2 (5 bases). The CDR3 loop spans 13 amino acids. In germline, CDR1 is SGHTA, CDR2 FQGNSA. V was clipped by 2 bases and J by 5 bases, with 9 bases between them. This CDR3 is CASSLPGMETQYF. As DNA, the CDR3 is TGTGCCAGCAGCTTACCGGGAATGGAGACCCAGTACTTC.

The chain couples TRBV20-1 to TRBJ1-5; D call uncertain. Germline V gives CDR1 DFQATT, CDR2 SNEGSKA (reference sequence). The CDR3 totals 14 residues. Between the trimmed V and J ends, which lost 4 bases and 0 bases, there was a span of 10 bases. The CDR3 spells CSATRTGSNQPQHF. The CDR3 bases are TGCAGTGCTACAAGGACGGGTAGCAATCAGCCCCAGCATTTT.

This clonotype was observed at least ten times. The genes are TRBV2 and TRBJ2-1; D is perhaps TRBD1 (5 bases). V was clipped by 6 bases and J by 7 bases, with 16 bases between them. The CDR3 totals 14 residues. Germline CDR1 is SNHLY and CDR2 is FYNNEI. CDR3 residues: CASRFRQSKNEQFF. The CDR3 nucleotides are TGTGCCAGCAGGTTCCGACAGAGCAAGAATGAGCAGTTCTTC.

This clonotype was seen at least ten times. The chain links TRBV15 to TRBJ2-5; TRBD2 agrees at 8 bases. V gave up 1 base and J gave up 5 bases; unmatched junction bases: 12. Germline V gene data show CDR1 as LNHNV and CDR2 as YYDKDF (reference sequence). The CDR3 runs 17 residues. Written as DNA, the CDR3 is TGTGCCACCAGCAGAGGACCTAGCGGGCTCGGGGAGGAGACCCAGTACTTC. Its protein is CATSRGPSGLGEETQYF.

In this sample, this clonotype turned up a few times. The chain couples TRBV28 to TRBJ1-3, with 10 bases fitting TRBD1. Germline V gene sequence: CDR1 MDHEN, CDR2 SYDVKM. Trimming took 8 bases from V and 2 from J; bases not matched to a gene: 12. The CDR3 has 17 residues. CDR3 nucleotide sequence: TGTGCCAGCTCGTCGATTGGACAGGGGGTTGCTGGAAACACCATATATTTT. Encoded protein: CASSSIGQGVAGNTIYF.

This clonotype was observed at least ten times. The chain links TRBV7-2 to TRBJ1-1; 7 bases are a match to TRBD1. The V gene end was trimmed by 4 bases and the J gene end by 1 base; junction bases not matched to a gene: 3. This CDR3 has 14 amino acids. Germline V gives CDR1 SGHTA, CDR2 FQGNSA. The CDR3 is CASSWGQSNTEAFF. The CDR3 DNA follows: TGTGCCAGCAGCTGGGGACAGTCGAACACTGAAGCTTTCTTT. The complete variable domain, with remaining parts taken from reference TRBV7-2 and TRBJ1-1, reads GAGVSQSPSNKVTEKGKDVELRCDPISGHTALYWYRQSLGQGLEFLIYFQGNSAPDKSGLPSDRFSAERTGGSVSTLTIQRTQQEDSAVYLCASSWGQSNTEAFFGQGTRLTVV.

The chain has TRBV2 and TRBJ2-7; 9 nucleotides match TRBD2. With 7 bases clipped from V and 7 bases from J, the junction kept 11 bases outside the gene matches. The CDR3 extends over 14 amino acids. Germline V CDR1 and CDR2: SNHLY, FYNNEI. DNA for the CDR3: TGTGCCAGCATGGGGGTAGCGGGAGTACGTGAGCAGTACTTC. Residues: CASMGVAGVREQYF.

This clonotype was observed many times. The genes are TRBV3-1 and TRBJ2-7; D is uncertain. The CDR3 has 15 residues. Germline V gene sequence: CDR1 LGHDT, CDR2 YNNKEL (reference sequence). The germline V and J ends were trimmed by 1 base and 3 bases, with 13 bases remaining between them. This CDR3 is CASSQVPYGNYEQYF. The CDR3 bases are TGTGCCAGCAGCCAAGTCCCATACGGAAACTACGAGCAGTACTTC.

The chain has TRBV2 and TRBJ2-7, with D possibly matching TRBD1 (6 bases). The V gene's germline CDR1 is SNHLY and CDR2 FYNNEI. With 9 bases removed from V and 7 bases from J, the gap between germline ends came to 16 bases. The CDR3 length is 12 residues. CDR3 loop: CARQGEGTEQYF. In DNA form, the CDR3 reads TGTGCCAGACAGGGTGAGGGGACGGAGCAGTACTTC.

This clonotype was found many times. This chain uses TRBV12-3 or TRBV12-4 with TRBJ1-4; 10 bases fit TRBD1. This CDR3 has 14 residues. After removal of 7 bases from V and 10 bases from J, the junction contained 9 bases not matched to a gene. The CDR3 loop is CASTWGTGEGKLFF. Written as DNA, the CDR3 is TGTGCCAGCACCTGGGGGACAGGGGAAGGAAAACTGTTTTTT.

This clonotype was picked up a small number of times. This sequence joins TRBV25-1 and TRBJ2-7, with D maybe TRBD1 (5 bases). CDR3 size: 13 residues. V was pared by 1 base and J by 5 bases, with 9 bases between. Germline assignment: CDR1 MGHDK and CDR2 SYGVNS. The CDR3 bases are TGTGCCAGCAGTGAATGGGCAGGGAACGAGCAGTACTTC. It translates to CASSEWAGNEQYF.

This clonotype was picked up many times. The chain employs TRBV3-1 and TRBJ2-7, with D perhaps TRBD1 (6 bases). With 5 bases removed from V and 3 bases from J, the gap between germline ends came to 17 bases. Per the germline V gene, CDR1 is LGHDT and CDR2 is YNNKEL (reference sequence). This CDR3 comprises 15 residues. CDR3 sequence reads: CASSIRQDSFYEQYF. The CDR3 nucleotides are TGTGCCAGCAGCATTCGACAGGACAGTTTCTACGAGCAGTACTTC.

This clonotype turned up a few times. The chain links TRBV7-9 to TRBJ2-7; 7 bases align to TRBD1. CDR1 is SEHNR, CDR2 FQNEAQ, per germline (reference sequence). There are 15 residues in the CDR3. V dropped 5 bases and J dropped 4; count of bases not matched to a gene: 11. CDR3 loop: CASSLFGDSLYEQYF. CDR3 bases: TGTGCCAGCAGCCTCTTCGGGGACAGTCTTTACGAGCAGTACTTC. Drawing the rest from reference TRBV7-9 and TRBJ2-7, the complete variable domain is DTGVSQNPRHKITKRGQNVTFRCDPISEHNRLYWYRQTLGQGPEFLTYFQNEAQLEKSRLLSDRFSAERPKGSFSTLEIQRTEQGDSAMYLCASSLFGDSLYEQYFGPGTRLTVT.